Detailed here is one TCR beta chain. 13 Jbeta primers and 60 Vbeta primers were used for the PCR. The table came from immunoSEQ multiplex PCR; TCRdb's copy has only in-frame clones and leaves some out. The table lists 150,000 to 200,000 clones, around 77% of them singletons. The CDR3 sequence is 14 residues long. J lost 2 bases, V lost 1 base, and 2 bases had no gene match. Germline V CDR1 and CDR2: SGHRS, YFSETQ. The data are from a study of cytomegalovirus exposure and HLA in healthy donors. Sequencing was done on a sample of PBMCs. The origin of this receptor is a woman in her thirties or forties in good health and CMV-seronegative. The chain uses TRBV5-1 and TRBJ2-7; TRBD2 aligns across 8 bases. CDR3 amino acids: CASSLNSGAYEQYF. CDR3 nucleotides: TGCGCCAGCAGCTTGAATAGCGGGGCCTACGAGCAGTACTTC.